What follows are 31 T cell receptor beta chains derived from one specimen sequenced in a study of cytomegalovirus exposure and HLA in healthy donors. Primers: 60 Vbeta forward and 13 Jbeta reverse. Profiled with immunoSEQ multiplex PCR; TCRdb holds only in-frame clones, not every one. The repertoire holds 100,000 to 120,000 clones, with around four fifths as singletons. Input material: PBMCs. These receptor sequences come from a man between 25 and 39 years old in good health and CMV-seropositive.

This sequence joins TRBV15 and TRBJ1-1; D not certain. In germline, CDR1 is LNHNV, CDR2 YYDKDF (reference sequence). V lost 0 bases and J 5 bases, leaving 10 bases between the germline ends. The CDR3 is 14 residues long. The CDR3 DNA follows: TGTGCCACCAGCAGAGATATCGGGTGGACTGAAGCTTTCTTT. Its translation: CATSRDIGWTEAFF.

This rearrangement joins TRBV18 to TRBJ2-5; the D gene is possibly TRBD2 (5 bases). The CDR3 sequence is 14 residues long. V was shortened by 3 bases and J by 2 bases, with 10 bases between the two germline ends. The germline V gene has CDR1 KGHSH and CDR2 LQKENI. CDR3 sequence: CASSPVDSQETQYF. The CDR3 DNA follows: TGTGCCAGCTCACCCGTGGACTCGCAAGAGACCCAGTACTTC.

The chain combines TRBV7-9 with TRBJ1-1; no definite D call. This CDR3 region has 13 residues. Germline lookup yields CDR1 SEHNR and CDR2 FQNEAQ (reference sequence). V was pared by 1 base and J by 7 bases, with 10 bases between. In DNA form, the CDR3 reads TGTGCCAGCAGCTTAGGGAGGGCCGGTGAAGCTTTCTTT. Protein: CASSLGRAGEAFF.

V and J are TRBV10-1 and TRBJ2-3; 11 bases fit TRBD2. V trimming: 3 bases; J trimming: 4 bases; junction bases outside the gene matches: 3. Germline assignment: CDR1 WNHNN and CDR2 SYGVQD (reference sequence). The CDR3 totals 15 residues. The CDR3 DNA reads as TGCGCCAGCAGTGATGGACTAGCGGGCGCAGATACGCAGTATTTT. This encodes CASSDGLAGADTQYF.

This chain's CDR3 is CASSSGGSPLHF. CDR3 nucleotides: TGTGCCAGCAGTTCAGGTGGCTCACCCCTCCACTTT. The chain couples TRBV27 to TRBJ1-6, with unresolved D. The germline V and J ends were trimmed by 4 bases and 10 bases, with 8 bases remaining between them. The germline CDR1 and CDR2 sequences are MNHEY and SMNVEV (reference sequence). The CDR3 has 12 residues.

This clone was recorded only once. V usage is TRBV7-9 and J usage is TRBJ1-4; 8 bases align to TRBD1. This CDR3 spans 16 amino acids. Germline loops: CDR1 SEHNR, CDR2 FQNEAQ (reference sequence). V trimming: 5 bases; J trimming: 6 bases; junction bases outside the gene matches: 11. The CDR3 loop is CASSPRTGIGDEKLFF. CDR3 nucleotides: TGTGCCAGCAGCCCCCGGACAGGGATAGGTGATGAAAAACTGTTTTTT. Variable domain in full (rest from reference TRBV7-9 and TRBJ1-4): DTGVSQNPRHKITKRGQNVTFRCDPISEHNRLYWYRQTLGQGPEFLTYFQNEAQLEKSRLLSDRFSAERPKGSFSTLEIQRTEQGDSAMYLCASSPRTGIGDEKLFFGSGTQLSVL.

The genes are TRBV11-1 and TRBJ2-7; TRBD2 might be the D (7 bases). Germline V gives CDR1 SGHAT, CDR2 FQDESV (reference sequence). There are 15 residues in the CDR3. Between the trimmed V and J ends, which lost 2 bases and 2 bases, there was a span of 13 bases. The CDR3: CASSLSGEGTYEQYF. The CDR3 DNA follows: TGTGCCAGCAGCTTATCAGGGGAGGGTACCTACGAGCAGTACTTC.

J is TRBJ2-1 and V is TRBV7-8; 12 nucleotides align to TRBD2. The germline V gene encodes CDR1 SGHVS and CDR2 FQNEAQ. V shed 4 bases, J shed 9 bases, and the junction held 10 bases outside the gene matches. This CDR3 has 16 amino acids. The CDR3 spells CASSSTTSGGGFEQFF. DNA for the CDR3: TGTGCCAGCAGCTCAACGACTAGCGGGGGAGGATTTGAGCAGTTCTTC.

This chain links TRBV6-5 with TRBJ2-7; possible D gene TRBD1, 5 bases. Trimming shortened V by 4 bases and J by 3 bases, and 19 bases separated the two germline ends. The CDR3 loop spans 16 amino acids. Germline assignment: CDR1 MNHEY and CDR2 SVGAGI. The CDR3 DNA reads as TGTGCCAGCAGTTTCCACAATTCCGGACATCGCTACGAGCAGTACTTC. It translates to CASSFHNSGHRYEQYF.

In this sample, this clone turned up once. The chain joins TRBV7-7 to TRBJ2-3; 7 bases fit TRBD2. Germline assignment: CDR1 SSHAT and CDR2 FNYEAQ (reference sequence). The CDR3 has 17 residues. V was pared by 5 bases and J by 2 bases, with 13 bases of the junction left unmatched. This chain's CDR3 is CASSRPGSGKYTDTQYF. The CDR3 region has the DNA TGTGCCAGCAGCCGACCGGGGAGCGGGAAGTACACAGATACGCAGTATTTT.

The chain uses TRBV5-1 and TRBJ1-2; TRBD1 might be the D (5 bases). The CDR3 is 14 residues long. Trimming took off 4 bases at V and 4 bases at J, with 14 bases between the two ends. Per the germline V gene, CDR1 is SGHRS and CDR2 is YFSETQ. In DNA, the CDR3 is TGCGCCAGCAGCAAGGACACAAATGGCTATGGCTACACCTTC. It specifies CASSKDTNGYGYTF. Drawing the rest from reference TRBV5-1 and TRBJ1-2, the complete variable domain is KAGVTQTPRYLIKTRGQQVTLSCSPISGHRSVSWYQQTPGQGLQFLFEYFSETQRNKGNFPGRFSGRQFSNSRSEMNVSTLELGDSALYLCASSKDTNGYGYTFGSGTRLTVV.

The chain couples TRBV29-1 to TRBJ2-3; D is possibly TRBD2 (6 bases). The CDR3 has 16 residues. Germline V lookup: CDR1 SQVTM, CDR2 ANQGSEA. V was cut by 3 bases and J by 2 bases, with 18 bases left in between. CDR3 coding DNA: TGCAGCGTTGAGGGGGACTGTCCAGTGGTCACAGATACGCAGTATTTT. Amino acid sequence: CSVEGDCPVVTDTQYF.

This clone was picked up one time. The CDR3 spells CASSSQMVGGRVAEAFF. The CDR3 nucleotides read TGTGCCAGCAGTTCCCAGATGGTGGGTGGCAGGGTTGCTGAAGCTTTCTTT. This chain links TRBV27 with TRBJ1-1, with D maybe TRBD1 (5 bases). The germline gives CDR1 MNHEY, CDR2 SMNVEV (reference sequence). V lost 4 bases to trimming and J lost 6 bases, with 24 bases between them. CDR3 length equals 17 residues.

The rearrangement links TRBV9 to TRBJ1-1, with D perhaps TRBD1 (6 bases). Germline-derived CDR1 and CDR2 are SGDLS and YYNGEE. The V end lost 3 bases, the J end lost 4 bases, and 10 bases lay between the germline ends. There are 13 residues in the CDR3. The CDR3 loop is CASSEQGGTEAFF. The CDR3 nucleotides are TGTGCCAGCAGCGAACAGGGTGGCACTGAAGCTTTCTTT. The entire variable domain, with the rest obtained from reference TRBV9 and TRBJ1-1, is as follows: DSGVTQTPKHLITATGQRVTLRCSPRSGDLSVYWYQQSLDQGLQFLIQYYNGEERAKGNILERFSAQQFPDLHSELNLSSLELGDSALYFCASSEQGGTEAFFGQGTRLTVV.

This chain links TRBV19 with TRBJ2-5, with a possible D match to TRBD2 (6 bases). The CDR3 length is 13 residues. Germline V gene sequence: CDR1 LNHDA, CDR2 SQIVND (reference sequence). V lost 4 bases and J 5 bases, leaving 11 bases between the germline ends. The CDR3 DNA reads as TGTGCCAGTAGTACCTCTAGCGTTGAGACCCAGTACTTC. Translated: CASSTSSVETQYF.

This chain uses TRBV2 with TRBJ2-3; TRBD2 agrees at 9 bases. The V segment lost 8 bases and the J segment 1 base; nucleotides outside the gene matches: 10. The CDR3 contains 16 residues. From germline, CDR1 is SNHLY and CDR2 FYNNEI. CDR3 loop: CASHYAGGQGTDTQYF. The CDR3 region has the DNA TGTGCCAGCCACTATGCGGGGGGGCAAGGCACAGATACGCAGTATTTT.

V usage is TRBV2 and J usage is TRBJ2-3; 9 bases are a match to TRBD1. CDR3 length equals 15 residues. CDR1 is SNHLY, CDR2 FYNNEI, per germline. Trimming took 4 bases from V and 4 from J; bases not matched to a gene: 6. The DNA for the CDR3 is TGTGCCAGCAGTGCGTACAGGGGGCGGTCAGATACGCAGTATTTT. It encodes CASSAYRGRSDTQYF.

The chain links TRBV27 to TRBJ2-1, with TRBD1 identical over 7 bases. V trimming: 3 bases; J trimming: 7 bases; junction bases outside the gene matches: 3. From germline, CDR1 is MNHEY and CDR2 SMNVEV (reference sequence). This CDR3 has 13 residues. In DNA form, the CDR3 reads TGTGCCAGCAGTTTTAGGGGGCCGAATGAGCAGTTCTTC. Protein product: CASSFRGPNEQFF.

The rearrangement joins TRBV30 to TRBJ1-4; the match to TRBD1 covers 8 bases. V lost 0 bases and J lost 5; bases outside the gene matches: 14. The CDR3 has 18 amino acids. Germline CDR1 GTSNPN, CDR2 SVGIG (reference sequence). CDR3 nucleotide sequence: TGTGCCTGGAGTGTTTCCCCCCCTGTCGGGACAGGAAATGAAAAACTGTTTTTT. This translates into CAWSVSPPVGTGNEKLFF. Variable domain in full (rest from reference TRBV30 and TRBJ1-4): SQTIHQWPATLVQPVGSPLSLECTVEGTSNPNLYWYRQAAGRGLQLLFYSVGIGQISSEVPQNLSASRPQDRQFILSSKKLLLSDSGFYLCAWSVSPPVGTGNEKLFFGSGTQLSVL.

Written as DNA, the CDR3 is TGTGCCAGCTCACCGACCCCCGGCAGGGACACTGAAGCTTTCTTT. Translation gives CASSPTPGRDTEAFF. The J gene is TRBJ1-1, the V gene TRBV18; tentatively, D is TRBD1 (5 bases). The V gene's germline CDR1 is KGHSH and CDR2 LQKENI. The V gene lost 3 bases and the J gene lost 3 bases, with 14 bases spanning the gap. The CDR3 is 15 amino acids.

The chain couples TRBV10-1 to TRBJ2-5; 11 bases fit TRBD1. The J call may be mistaken, given a closer DNA end match to TRBJ2-7. Germline assignment: CDR1 WNHNN and CDR2 SYGVQD (reference sequence). The CDR3 totals 17 residues. CDR3 DNA: TGCGCCAGCTCGGACCCCTCCGGGACAGGGGGTCTCAACGAGCAGTACTTC. Protein: CASSDPSGTGGLNEQYF.

This clone has just a few counts. V usage is TRBV2 and J usage is TRBJ1-1, with 7 positions matching TRBD1. The CDR3 is 14 amino acids. CDR1 SNHLY and CDR2 FYNNEI come from the germline V gene. The V and J ends lost 2 bases and 7 bases, in that order; junction bases with no gene match: 7. Here the CDR3 DNA reads TGTGCCAGCAGTGAATCCCCAACAGGGGATGAAGCTTTCTTT. It yields the protein CASSESPTGDEAFF.

The chain employs TRBV6-1 and TRBJ1-2; 8 bases line up with TRBD1. V lost 6 bases to trimming and J lost 2 bases; unmatched junction nucleotides: 5. The germline V gene has CDR1 MNHNS and CDR2 SASEGT. This CDR3 is built from 14 residues. CDR3 region: CASSQGAGNYGYTF. The CDR3 DNA sequence: TGTGCCAGCAGCCAGGGGGCAGGAAACTATGGCTACACCTTC.

This clone came up a few times. J is TRBJ2-4 and V is TRBV7-2, with a weak D call TRBD1 (5 bases). V gave up 5 bases and J gave up 1 base, with 6 bases separating them. From germline, CDR1 is SGHTA and CDR2 FQGNSA. The CDR3 spans 13 residues. The CDR3 DNA sequence: TGTGCCAGCAGCCGACAGGCCAAAAACATTCAGTACTTC. This sequence encodes CASSRQAKNIQYF.

The rearrangement links TRBV2 to TRBJ1-3, with D unclear. The V end lost 8 bases, the J end lost 0 bases, and 11 bases lay between the germline ends. Germline CDR1 and CDR2: SNHLY and FYNNEI. The CDR3 has 14 residues. This chain's CDR3 is CASCSSVSGNTIYF. In DNA, the CDR3 is TGTGCCAGCTGCTCCAGCGTCTCTGGAAACACCATATATTTT.

This clone showed up just once. V gene TRBV5-1 combines with J gene TRBJ2-5, with 7 bases matching TRBD2. The ends lost 3 bases at V and 2 bases at J; junction bases unmatched: 7. CDR3 length equals 15 residues. Germline assignment: CDR1 SGHRS and CDR2 YFSETQ. The CDR3 DNA is TGCGCCAGCAGCTCAACCGGGACTACACAAGAGACCCAGTACTTC. Its translation is CASSSTGTTQETQYF.

V gene TRBV13 combines with J gene TRBJ2-1, with 8 bases lining up with TRBD1. The CDR3 is 15 amino acids. CDR1 is PRHDT and CDR2 is FYEKMQ in the germline V gene (reference sequence). Germline trimming cut 4 bases from V and 2 bases from J; bases unmatched to any gene: 4. The chain's CDR3 is CASSSDRDPYNEQFF. CDR3 coding DNA: TGTGCCAGCAGCTCGGACAGGGACCCCTACAATGAGCAGTTCTTC. Based on the CDR3 plus reference TRBV13 and TRBJ2-1, the full variable domain is AAGVIQSPRHLIKEKRETATLKCYPIPRHDTVYWYQQGPGQDPQFLISFYEKMQSDKGSIPDRFSAQQFSDYHSELNMSSLELGDSALYFCASSSDRDPYNEQFFGPGTRLTVL.

This chain connects TRBV5-8 to TRBJ1-5; 9 nucleotides align to TRBD1. J lost 4 bases, V lost 6 bases, and 14 bases had no gene match. The CDR3 has 17 residues. Germline CDR1 SGHTS, CDR2 YDEGEE. For the CDR3, the DNA is TGTGCCAGCAACAGAATTTTGGGCGGACAGGGGAATCAGCCCCAGCATTTT. Its protein is CASNRILGGQGNQPQHF.

The chain combines TRBV5-8 with TRBJ2-7, with 11 bases lining up with TRBD2. There are 15 residues in the CDR3. The J segment lost 7 bases and the V segment lost 1 base, leaving 7 bases of the junction unmatched. Germline CDR1 and CDR2: SGHTS and YDEGEE. CDR3 in amino acids: CASSLYSGGAREQYF. The CDR3 DNA follows: TGTGCCAGCAGCTTGTATAGCGGGGGGGCGCGAGAGCAGTACTTC.

The V gene is TRBV7-3, the J gene TRBJ2-5; possibly TRBD2 for D (5 bases). The V end was cut by 1 base, the J end by 2 bases, with 5 bases between. In germline, CDR1 is SGHTA, CDR2 FQGTGA. This CDR3 has 13 amino acids. The chain's CDR3 is CASSLSGQETQYF. In nucleotides, the CDR3 is TGTGCCAGCAGCTTAAGCGGGCAAGAGACCCAGTACTTC.

The CDR3 DNA sequence: TGTGCCAGCAGTTCCCAAGGGACACCCTCCGTCTACGAGCAGTACTTC. Its translation: CASSSQGTPSVYEQYF. The V and J genes are TRBV6-6 and TRBJ2-7, with D possibly matching TRBD1 (6 bases). The germline V gene has CDR1 MNHNY and CDR2 SVGAGI (reference sequence). V lost 4 bases and J 3 bases, leaving 19 bases between the germline ends. CDR3 length: 16 amino acids.